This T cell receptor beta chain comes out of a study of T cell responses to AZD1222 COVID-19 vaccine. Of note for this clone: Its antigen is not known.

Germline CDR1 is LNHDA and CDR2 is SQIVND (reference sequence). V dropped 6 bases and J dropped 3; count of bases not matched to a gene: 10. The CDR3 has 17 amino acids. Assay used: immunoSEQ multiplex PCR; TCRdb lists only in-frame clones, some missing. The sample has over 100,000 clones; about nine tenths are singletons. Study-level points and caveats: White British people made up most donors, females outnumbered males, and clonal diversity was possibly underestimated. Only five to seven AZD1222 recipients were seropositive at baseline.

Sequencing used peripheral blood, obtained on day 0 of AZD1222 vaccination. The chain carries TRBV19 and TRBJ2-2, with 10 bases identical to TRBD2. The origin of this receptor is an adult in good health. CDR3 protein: CASRSSGRFGYTGELFF. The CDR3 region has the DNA TGTGCCAGTAGGTCTAGCGGGAGATTTGGGTACACCGGGGAGCTGTTTTTT.